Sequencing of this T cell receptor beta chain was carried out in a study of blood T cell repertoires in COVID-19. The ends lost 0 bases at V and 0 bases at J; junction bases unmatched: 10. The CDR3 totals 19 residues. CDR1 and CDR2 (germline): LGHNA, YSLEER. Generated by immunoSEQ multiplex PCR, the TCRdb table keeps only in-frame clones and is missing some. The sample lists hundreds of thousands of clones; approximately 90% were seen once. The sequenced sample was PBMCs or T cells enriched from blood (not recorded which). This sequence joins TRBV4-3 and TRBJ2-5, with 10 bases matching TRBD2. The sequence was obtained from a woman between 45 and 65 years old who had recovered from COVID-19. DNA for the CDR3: TGCGCCAGCAGCCAAGATTTGCTAGCGGGGGATTTGTACCAAGAGACCCAGTACTTC. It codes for CASSQDLLAGDLYQETQYF.